The rows below give T cell receptor beta chains drawn from one sample of a study of post-analysis software for immune sequencing data. TCRdb itself ran the PCR reads through MiXCR, one entry per CDR3 protein. This table has more than 500,000 distinct CDR3 sequences, 30% to 40% appearing once. Sequenced material: blood. The receptors come from a girl younger than 18 with multiple sclerosis. Each CDR3 is given with its conserved first and last residue. D genes are given only for firm matches. Not all rows give a size; the values are once, few, many and, for expanded clones, a class.

J gene | D gene | V gene | clone size | CDR3 DNA | CDR3 protein
TRBJ2-4 | . | TRBV11-2 | . | TGTGCCAGCAGCTCGGCCCAGACCAAAAACATTCAGTACTTC | CASSSAQTKNIQYF
TRBJ2-3 | TRBD2 | TRBV10-3 | . | TGTGCCATCACCAAAGAAGAACGGGGGGGGCAGTATTTT | CAITKEERGGQYF
TRBJ2-1 | . | TRBV5-1 | . | TGCGCCAGCAGCCCAGACAAGAACTACAATGAGCAGTTCTTC | CASSPDKNYNEQFF
TRBJ2-1 | TRBD2 | TRBV20-1 | once | TGCAGTGCTCGTCAATCCAGCGGGGTTTACAATGAGCAGTTCTTC | CSARQSSGVYNEQFF
TRBJ2-7 | . | TRBV2 | . | TGTGCCTCCCTAGGGGCTCGGAGCTCCTACGAGCAGTACTTC | CASLGARSSYEQYF
TRBJ1-1 | . | TRBV5-6 | . | TGTGCCAGCAGCTTAAAGGGGGTTAACATGAACACTGAAGCTTTCTTT | CASSLKGVNMNTEAFF
TRBJ2-3 | TRBD2 | TRBV18 | . | TGTGCCAGCTCATTGACTAGCGGGGGGACCAAAGGTACGCAGTATTTT | CASSLTSGGTKGTQYF
TRBJ1-5 | . | TRBV12-3/TRBV12-4 | . | TGTGCCAGCAGTTTATCTTATATGATGGCAGCCACAAATCAGCCCCAGCATTTT | CASSLSYMMAATNQPQHF
TRBJ1-2 | TRBD1 | TRBV7-2 | . | TGTGCCAGCGCTCAGGGGGGGCAGCGCTATGGCTACACCTTC | CASAQGGQRYGYTF
TRBJ2-6 | . | TRBV28 | . | TGTGCCAGCACCCCTTGGAGGGGCTCTGGGGCCAACGTCCTGACTTTC | CASTPWRGSGANVLTF
TRBJ2-5 | . | TRBV6-5 | few | TGTGCCAGCAGTCGTGGGACACTTCAAGAGACCCAGTACTTC | CASSRGTLQETQYF
TRBJ1-3 | . | TRBV5-1 | . | TGCGCCAGCAGCCGGACGGACTCTGGAAACACCATATATTTT | CASSRTDSGNTIYF
TRBJ1-1 | . | TRBV3-1 | . | TGTGCCAGCAGTCAACAGGGTCTGAGCACTGAAGCTTTCTTT | CASSQQGLSTEAFF
TRBJ2-5 | . | TRBV20-1 | . | TGCAGGGCACAGGACAGTGTGGAGACCCAGTACTTC | CRAQDSVETQYF
TRBJ1-2 | . | TRBV7-2 | many | TGTGCCAGCAGCCCGGGACATATCTATGGCTACACCTTC | CASSPGHIYGYTF
TRBJ1-3 | . | TRBV3-1 | once | TGTGCCAGCAGCCAAGATTGGAGCTCTGGAAACACCATATATTTT | CASSQDWSSGNTIYF
TRBJ2-5 | . | TRBV7-2 | few | TGTGCCAGCAGCCTATTGGGGGTCCAAGAGACCCAGTACTTC | CASSLLGVQETQYF
TRBJ1-2 | . | TRBV29-1 | many | TGCAGCGTTGTGGCAGTCACATATGGCTACACCTTC | CSVVAVTYGYTF
TRBJ2-1 | TRBD1 | TRBV24-1 | . | TGTGCCACCAGTGTAACAGGGGGCCTCAATGAGCAGTTCTTC | CATSVTGGLNEQFF
TRBJ2-4 | . | TRBV5-6 | few | TGTGCCAGCAGCTTGGCCCAGATGGGCACCTTAGCCAAAAACATTCAGTACTTC | CASSLAQMGTLAKNIQYF
TRBJ1-1 | . | TRBV7-8 | . | TGTGCCAGCAGCTTAATGGGTCGGGTGGACACTGAAGCTTTCTTT | CASSLMGRVDTEAFF
TRBJ2-5 | TRBD2 | TRBV20-1 | many | TGCAGTGCTAGAGATCTAGCGGGGGGGCTCGGTGAGACCCAGTACTTC | CSARDLAGGLGETQYF
TRBJ2-2 | TRBD2 | TRBV20-1 | few | TGCAGTGCTAGCCCCCTAGCGGTCGCGAACACCGGGGAGCTGTTTTTT | CSASPLAVANTGELFF
TRBJ2-3 | . | TRBV10-3 | . | TGTGCCATCAGTGATCCTCGGTCAGATACGCAGTATTTT | CAISDPRSDTQYF